Included here is one T cell receptor (beta chain) sequence, with context. The cohort comprised adults aged 18 to 89 years residing in approximately 25 US areas. Cohort placement rested on clinical history that participants reported themselves. What the recovered Cohort 3 donors had was two negative PCRs, clearance, or symptom resolution. Trimming took 5 bases from V and 1 from J; bases not matched to a gene: 5. Germline V CDR1 and CDR2: SEHNR, FQNEAQ (reference sequence). This CDR3 is 15 amino acids long. The authors' processing: How many nucleated cells were present was estimated from reference gene primer amplification. Assay used: immunoSEQ multiplex PCR; TCRdb lists only in-frame clones, some missing. Clone size and V and J calls were adopted from that table, with D and trimming inferred from the DNA. The sample shows over 250,000 clones, over 75% of them seen only once. This entry is derived from a study of blood T cell repertoires in COVID-19.

The rearrangement links TRBV7-9 to TRBJ2-3; the match to TRBD2 covers 8 bases. Specimen: PBMCs or T cells enriched from blood (not recorded which). This TCR was sampled from a woman between 25 and 40 years old who had recovered from COVID-19. The CDR3: CASSPLSGGTDTQYF. The CDR3 coding sequence is TGTGCCAGCAGCCCGCTTAGCGGGGGCACAGATACGCAGTATTTT.